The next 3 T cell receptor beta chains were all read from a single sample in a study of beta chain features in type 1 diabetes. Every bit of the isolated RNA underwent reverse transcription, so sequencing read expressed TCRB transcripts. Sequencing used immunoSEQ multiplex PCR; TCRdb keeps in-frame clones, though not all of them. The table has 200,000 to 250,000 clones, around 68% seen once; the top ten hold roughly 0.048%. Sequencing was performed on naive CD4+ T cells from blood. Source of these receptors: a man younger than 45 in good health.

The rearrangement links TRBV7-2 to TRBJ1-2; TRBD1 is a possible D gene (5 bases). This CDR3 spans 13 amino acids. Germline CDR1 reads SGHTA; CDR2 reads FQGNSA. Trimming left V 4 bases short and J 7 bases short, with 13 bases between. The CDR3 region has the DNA TGTGCCAGCAGCTCGGGACCCGGGGGTGGCTACACCTTC. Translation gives CASSSGPGGGYTF.

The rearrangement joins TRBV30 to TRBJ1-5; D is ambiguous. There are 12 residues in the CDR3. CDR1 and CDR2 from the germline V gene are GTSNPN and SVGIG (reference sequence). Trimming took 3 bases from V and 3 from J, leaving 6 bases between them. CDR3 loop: CAWSLNNQPQHF. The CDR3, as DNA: TGTGCCTGGAGCCTGAACAATCAGCCCCAGCATTTT.

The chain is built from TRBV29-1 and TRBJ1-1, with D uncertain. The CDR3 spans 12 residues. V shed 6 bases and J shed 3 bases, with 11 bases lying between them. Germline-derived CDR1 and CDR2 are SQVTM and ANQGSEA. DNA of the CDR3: TGCAGCGTGGGGATGACTGACACTGAAGCTTTCTTT. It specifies CSVGMTDTEAFF.